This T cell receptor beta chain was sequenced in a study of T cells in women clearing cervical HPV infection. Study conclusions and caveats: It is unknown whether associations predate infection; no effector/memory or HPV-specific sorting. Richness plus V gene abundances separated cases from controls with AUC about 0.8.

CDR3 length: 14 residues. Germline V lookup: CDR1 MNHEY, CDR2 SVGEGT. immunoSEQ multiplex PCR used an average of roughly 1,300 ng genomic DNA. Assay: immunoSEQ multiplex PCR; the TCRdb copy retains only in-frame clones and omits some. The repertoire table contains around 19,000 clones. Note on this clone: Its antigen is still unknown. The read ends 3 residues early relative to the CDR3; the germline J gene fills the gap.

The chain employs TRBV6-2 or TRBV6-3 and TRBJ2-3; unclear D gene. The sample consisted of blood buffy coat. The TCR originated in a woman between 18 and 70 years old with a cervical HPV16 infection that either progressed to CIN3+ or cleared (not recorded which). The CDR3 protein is CASSPVNSNQPQYF. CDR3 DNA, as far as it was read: TGTGCCAGCAGTCCGGTTAATAGCAATCAGCCG.